This TCR beta chain was recorded in a study of blood T cell repertoires in COVID-19. Whole-study context: The United States, Italy and Spain provided the acute and convalescent COVID-19 samples.

The V gene's germline CDR1 is SGHRS and CDR2 YFSETQ. V lost 1 base to trimming and J lost 6 bases, with 11 bases between them. This CDR3 contains 13 residues. Original data processing: From reference gene primer amplification, estimates of nucleated cell counts were derived. TCRdb keeps only in-frame clones here, not all; method: immunoSEQ multiplex PCR. V and J calls and clone size are copied from that table; D and trimming were computed from the DNA. The sample lists over 40,000 clones, approximately 83% seen once, with more than 2% in the top ten. This TCR derives from a woman in her sixties or seventies with acute or convalescent COVID-19. Sequencing used peripheral blood. This rearrangement joins TRBV5-1 to TRBJ2-7; the D gene is possibly TRBD1 (6 bases). The CDR3 loop is CASSLLEGGEQYF. The CDR3 DNA reads TGCGCCAGCAGCTTGTTAGAAGGGGGCGAGCAGTACTTC.